This T cell receptor beta chain was identified in a study of identical twins. Study-wide results and limits: Models came in too low on out-of-frame TCR alpha sharing in monozygotic twins. High-abundance cord blood beta clonotypes had fewer insertions; memory repertoires showed none.

This clonotype came up a few times. The antigen is not known. It was template switching that added a universal primer site, and there were unique molecular identifiers on the cDNA. TCRdb called the 5' RACE reads again in MiXCR, with one record for every CDR3 protein. The top ten hold 0.25% to 0.3% of the sample, which has 1.5 million to 2 million distinct CDR3 sequences, about 30% seen once. Trimming stripped 4 bases from V and 13 bases from J, with 21 bases between. This CDR3 spans 14 amino acids. Germline CDR1 is SGHTS and CDR2 is YDEGEE. Sample: cord blood. The sequence was collected from a newborn girl in good health. The V call is TRBV5-8, the J call TRBJ2-4; D not certain. The CDR3 nucleotides are TGTGCCAGCAGCAACGGGCCGTATCTCAAAGAGCAGTACTTC. Protein sequence: CASSNGPYLKEQYF.